These 2 T cell receptor beta chains originate from one sample sequenced in a study of CD8+ T cells in alopecia areata. Treatment denoted: oral pan-JAK inhibitor, 5-10 mg twice daily. Investigators isolated RNA and reverse transcribed it into cDNA to act as the sequencing template. Only in-frame clones appear in the TCRdb table, and some are missing; sequencing was by immunoSEQ multiplex PCR. The repertoire holds 190,000 or so clones, under 60% seen once, with about 12% in the top ten. The sample in question was CD8+ T cells sorted from blood, obtained at week 24, from a patient treated with tofacitinib. These receptors came from a human donor with alopecia areata.

The V and J genes are TRBV6-5 and TRBJ2-3; D remains ambiguous. Germline CDR1 and CDR2: MNHEY and SVGAGI. The CDR3 is 14 amino acids. Trimming removed 6 bases at V and 5 bases at J, with 15 bases between. CDR3 in amino acids: CASSVRPIRDTQYF. The DNA of the CDR3 is TGTGCCAGCAGCGTAAGGCCCATTAGAGATACGCAGTATTTT.

A single count supports this clone. This chain links TRBV27 with TRBJ2-1, with D possibly TRBD2 on 5 matching bases. V gave up 6 bases and J gave up 1 base, with 7 bases separating them. The CDR3 sequence is 13 residues long. CDR1 and CDR2 (germline): MNHEY, SMNVEV (reference sequence). The CDR3 loop reads CASRGGSYNEQFF. The CDR3 nucleotides read TGTGCCAGCAGGGGCGGGTCCTACAATGAGCAGTTCTTC.